This T cell receptor beta chain was captured in a study of blood T cells in healthy people across ages. Through a sample-barcoded 5' primer and a J-beta primer mix, a second PCR was run for roughly 6 to 11 cycles. TCRdb ran MiXCR on the 5' RACE reads and lists one entry per CDR3 protein. The sample includes about 1.7 million distinct CDR3 sequences, over 25% of them seen just once. Broader study findings: Since the PBMCs were unsorted, naive and antigen-experienced cells could not be conclusively compared. In these data, TCR beta diversity tracked strongly with naive T cell percentage.

The germline CDR1 and CDR2 sequences are DFQATT and SNEGSKA (reference sequence). The CDR3 runs 16 residues. V lost 5 bases to trimming and J lost 2 bases; unmatched junction nucleotides: 13. Each donor's blood draw was approximately 10 milliliters of peripheral blood. A word on this clonotype: The antigen is not known.

This rearrangement joins TRBV20-1 to TRBJ2-7, with 9 bases matching TRBD1. The specimen sequenced was blood. The source of this sequence is a woman in her 30s in good health. The CDR3 sequence: CSAGNPPGQGTYEQYF. The CDR3 DNA sequence: TGCAGTGCTGGGAACCCTCCGGGACAGGGAACCTACGAGCAGTACTTC.